This entry features one T cell receptor beta chain sequence. These data belong to a study of shared clonotypes between healthy human individuals. Sequencing used immunoSEQ multiplex PCR; TCRdb keeps in-frame clones, though not all of them. Seen here are approximately 2.1 million clones, more than 85% observed once, and the top ten hold 0.35% to 0.45%. Germline CDR1 and CDR2: MDHEN and SYDVKM. V was clipped by 3 bases and J by 7 bases, with 18 bases between them. The CDR3 has 15 residues. Sample: naive CD4+ T cells from PBMCs. Indicated subset: CD45RA+ positively selected. The chain uses TRBV28 and TRBJ1-2; weak D call: TRBD1 (5 bases). The TCR comes from a man aged 18 to 29 in good health. Some clones in this sample may be carry-over from other donors' samples. In DNA form, the CDR3 reads TGTGCCAGCAGTTTCACATCGGGGGTCGTTCGTGGCTACACCTTC. It is translated as CASSFTSGVVRGYTF.